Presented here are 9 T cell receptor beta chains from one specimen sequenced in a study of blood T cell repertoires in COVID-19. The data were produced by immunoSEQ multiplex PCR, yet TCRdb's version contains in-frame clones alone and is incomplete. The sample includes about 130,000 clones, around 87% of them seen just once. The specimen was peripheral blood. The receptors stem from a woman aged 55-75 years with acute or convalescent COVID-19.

The CDR3 protein is CASTGTGGISGANVLTF. The CDR3 bases are TGTGCCAGTACCGGGACAGGGGGCATCTCTGGGGCCAACGTCCTGACTTTC. V usage is TRBV19 and J usage is TRBJ2-6; 12 bases line up with TRBD1. Germline loops: CDR1 LNHDA, CDR2 SQIVND (reference sequence). The CDR3 totals 17 residues. Germline trimming cut 7 bases from V and 0 bases from J; bases unmatched to any gene: 4.

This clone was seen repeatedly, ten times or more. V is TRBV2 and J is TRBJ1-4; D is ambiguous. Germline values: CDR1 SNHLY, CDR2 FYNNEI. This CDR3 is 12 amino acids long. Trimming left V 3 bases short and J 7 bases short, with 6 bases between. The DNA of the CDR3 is TGTGCCAGCAGTGATGTCGGTGAAAAACTGTTTTTT. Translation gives CASSDVGEKLFF.

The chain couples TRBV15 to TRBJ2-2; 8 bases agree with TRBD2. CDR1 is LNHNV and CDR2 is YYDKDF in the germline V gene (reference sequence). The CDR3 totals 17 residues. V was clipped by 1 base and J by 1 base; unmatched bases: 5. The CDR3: CATSRVGAGGNTGELFF. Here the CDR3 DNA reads TGTGCCACCAGCAGAGTCGGCGCGGGAGGGAACACCGGGGAGCTGTTTTTT.

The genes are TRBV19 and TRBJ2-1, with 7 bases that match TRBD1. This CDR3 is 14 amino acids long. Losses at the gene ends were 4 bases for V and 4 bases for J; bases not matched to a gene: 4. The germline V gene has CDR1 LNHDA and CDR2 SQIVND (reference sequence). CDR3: CASSRGRGYNEQFF. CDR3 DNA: TGTGCCAGTAGTAGAGGCAGGGGGTACAATGAGCAGTTCTTC.

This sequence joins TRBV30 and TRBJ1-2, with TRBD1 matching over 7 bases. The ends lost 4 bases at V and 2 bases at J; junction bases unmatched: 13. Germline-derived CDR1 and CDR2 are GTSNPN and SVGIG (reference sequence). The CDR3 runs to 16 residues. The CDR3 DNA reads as TGTGCCTGGACTCTAAAGGGGGCAGGACTAAACTATGGCTACACCTTC. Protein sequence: CAWTLKGAGLNYGYTF.

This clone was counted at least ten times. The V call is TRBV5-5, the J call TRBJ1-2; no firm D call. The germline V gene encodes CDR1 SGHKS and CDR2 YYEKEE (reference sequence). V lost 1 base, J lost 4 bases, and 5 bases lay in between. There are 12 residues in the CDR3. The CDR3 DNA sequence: TGTGCCAGCAGCTTGTACAGCTATGGCTACACCTTC. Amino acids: CASSLYSYGYTF.

CDR3 sequence reads: CASSVYLGTEVNEQFF. CDR3 DNA: TGCGCCAGCAGCGTATACCTAGGTACGGAGGTCAATGAGCAGTTCTTC. The chain uses TRBV5-1 and TRBJ2-1; maybe TRBD2 (5 bases). CDR1 is SGHRS, CDR2 YFSETQ, per germline. The V and J ends lost 4 bases and 6 bases respectively, with 20 bases between them. The CDR3 sequence is 16 residues long.

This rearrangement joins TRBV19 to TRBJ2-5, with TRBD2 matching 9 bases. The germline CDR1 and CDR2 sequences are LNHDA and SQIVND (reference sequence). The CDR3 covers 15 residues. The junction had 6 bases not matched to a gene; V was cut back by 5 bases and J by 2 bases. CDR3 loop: CASSPIGLAQETQYF. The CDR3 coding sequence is TGTGCCAGTAGTCCGATCGGACTAGCGCAAGAGACCCAGTACTTC.

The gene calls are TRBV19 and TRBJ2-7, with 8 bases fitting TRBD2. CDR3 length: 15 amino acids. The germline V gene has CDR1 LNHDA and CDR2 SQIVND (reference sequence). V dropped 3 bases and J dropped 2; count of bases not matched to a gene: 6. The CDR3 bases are TGTGCCAGTAGTATTACGAGCGGGGGAGCCTACGAGCAGTACTTC. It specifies CASSITSGGAYEQYF.